Presented here are 4 T cell receptor beta chains from one specimen sequenced in a study of OX40 agonist ivuxolimab in advanced cancers. Sequenced by immunoSEQ multiplex PCR; TCRdb stores in-frame clones only, minus some. Here the sample spans approximately 89,000 clones, nearly 90% being singletons. This specimen consisted of CD4+ or CD8+ T cells sorted from blood, obtained in a trial of the OX40 agonist ivuxolimab. The receptor source for this set is an adult with an advanced solid tumor such as melanoma, head and neck, liver or kidney cancer.

The V and J genes are TRBV6-5 and TRBJ1-3; D not resolved. In germline, CDR1 is MNHEY, CDR2 SVGAGI. The V gene lost 8 bases and the J gene lost 4 bases, with 12 bases spanning the gap. The length of the CDR3 is 13 residues. The CDR3 reads CASLRSGGNTIYF. CDR3 in DNA: TGTGCCAGCCTTAGATCGGGGGGAAACACCATATATTTT.

The chain is built from TRBV27 and TRBJ2-1; 10 nucleotides line up with TRBD2. Germline-derived CDR1 and CDR2 are MNHEY and SMNVEV (reference sequence). This CDR3 region has 16 residues. V lost 3 bases and J lost 4; bases outside the gene matches: 6. Here the CDR3 reads CASSFLKAGGYNEQFF. CDR3 nucleotides: TGTGCCAGCAGTTTCCTAAAAGCGGGGGGGTACAATGAGCAGTTCTTC.

This clone was detected a few times. The chain carries TRBV2 and TRBJ1-2; the D gene is possibly TRBD1 (6 bases). CDR1 is SNHLY and CDR2 is FYNNEI in the germline V gene. V was trimmed by 10 bases and J by 8 bases, leaving 14 bases between them. The CDR3 length is 11 residues. CDR3 nucleotide sequence: TGTGCCACTCCAGGGGCCCGGGGCTACACCTTC. As protein: CATPGARGYTF.

The gene calls are TRBV4-2 and TRBJ2-7; weak D call: TRBD2 (5 bases). Germline loops: CDR1 LGHNA, CDR2 YNFKEQ. Deletions cut 4 bases from V and 6 bases from J, with 22 bases between. This CDR3 is 16 amino acids long. The CDR3 sequence is CASSPAEVRTGSEQYF. Here the CDR3 DNA reads TGTGCCAGCAGCCCCGCTGAGGTCCGAACGGGGTCCGAGCAGTACTTC.